This T cell receptor (beta chain) was sequenced for a study of early T cells in non-severe SARS-CoV-2 infection (dated by TCRdb to about 2021). Broadly, across the study: Bulk RNA from unsorted whole blood was used for TCR sequencing, so alpha and beta chains could not be paired.

Set within a cohort of healthcare workers in London, UK, this nested case-control study involved weekly PCR testing of nasopharyngeal swabs along with blood sampling. Healthcare workers were recruited between 23 and 31 March 2020, during the week of the UK lockdown, and were followed weekly for up to about 16 weeks. The paper as a whole reports these results and caveats: VDJdb matching was skewed toward anti-spike CD8 responses and likely underestimated virus-specific expansions by missing private and CD4 specificities.

This clonotype has only a few counts. There is no known antigen for this receptor. No qualities accompany the bases; no much larger clone lies one base away. The junction shows trimming of 5 bases on V and 6 bases on J, plus 17 bases between the germline ends. CDR1 and CDR2, per the germline V gene, are MDHEN and SYDVKM. Counted from cysteine to phenylalanine, this CDR3 has 15 amino acids. Of the read, only the CDR3 DNA is kept; its 45 bases are in frame from base 1. Receptors were amplified or captured by 5' RACE. Sequencing used a NextSeq 500. The TCR library protocol attached unique molecular identifiers to individual cDNA molecules to correct for sequencing error and PCR bias. Both TCR alpha and beta chains were sequenced, and tight co-correlation was observed between alpha and beta sequence abundances in each sample. As for the authors' bioinformatics: V gene, J gene and CDR3 annotation of TCR sequences was performed with Decombinator V4. Expanded TCRs were defined as changing significantly between any two time points under a Poisson model with p below 0.0001. Abundances of TCRs were expressed as counts per million after normalisation to the total number of TCRs sequenced in each sample. TRAV1-2 paired with TRAJ12, TRAJ20 or TRAJ33 defined MAIT TCRs, while TRAV10 paired with TRAJ18 defined iNKT TCRs. VDJdb, accessed 1 November 2021, was searched for CMV, EBV and SARS-CoV-2 annotated TCRs, excluding TCRs annotated for multiple antigens. TCRdb handled the public reads itself, with Q25 trimming in fastp and clone calling in MiXCR, and kept productive beta chains. Rows are combined by CDR3 protein, so each entry shows the most common genes and DNA. TCRdb's processing, not the authors', yielded these V and J calls. The sample table shows fewer than 65,000 distinct CDR3 sequences, and less than 9.5% are seen once. 3.5% to 5% of the sample comes from the top ten.

This receptor was taken from an adult who was a healthcare worker with PCR-confirmed SARS-CoV-2 infection or an uninfected control (not recorded which). Sequences were derived from whole blood, sampled at baseline. The chain is assembled from TRBV28 and TRBJ2-1; the D segment could be TRBD1, given 5 matching bases. CDR3 reads: CASSPGFKGINEQFF. The nucleotide sequence reads TGTGCCAGCAGTCCCGGGTTCAAGGGGATCAATGAGCAGTTCTTC.